This is a list of T cell receptor beta chains from one sample in a study of identical twins. MiXCR was run by TCRdb on the 5' RACE reads, yielding one entry per CDR3 protein. Of around 1.7 million distinct CDR3 sequences in the sample, under 35% were seen once. The sequencing input was cord blood. These receptor sequences come from a newborn girl in good health. Each CDR3 is given with its conserved first and last residue. Each record gives: D gene, clone size, V gene, J gene, CDR3 protein, CDR3 DNA. A D gene is named only where the DNA matches it firmly. Clone sizes are given selectively: once, few, many, or a class where the clone is expanded.

>TRBD2|.|TRBV6-1|TRBJ2-7
CASRGGLAGLTYEQYF
TGTGCCAGCAGGGGCGGACTAGCGGGGCTTACCTACGAGCAGTACTTC
>.|.|TRBV25-1|TRBJ2-5
CASSRRDWYQETQYF
TGTGCCAGCAGTCGCCGGGACTGGTACCAAGAGACCCAGTACTTC
>.|.|TRBV20-1|TRBJ2-7
CSANTYEQYF
TGCAGTGCAAACACCTACGAGCAGTACTTC
>.|few|TRBV5-1|TRBJ2-3
CASSLRVWPSVADTQYF
TGCGCCAGCAGCTTGAGAGTTTGGCCCAGTGTAGCAGATACGCAGTATTTT
>.|few|TRBV4-2|TRBJ1-2
CASSQEGVGYTF
TGTGCCAGCAGCCAAGAAGGGGTCGGCTACACCTTC
>.|.|TRBV20-1|TRBJ1-6
CSARVGRDSPLHF
TGCAGTGCTAGAGTAGGGAGAGATTCACCCCTCCACTTT
>TRBD1|.|TRBV10-2|TRBJ2-2
CASNPIGQGNTGELFF
TGCGCCAGCAATCCGATAGGACAGGGGAACACCGGGGAGCTGTTTTTT
>TRBD2|.|TRBV5-1|TRBJ2-2
CASSPGLAGETGELFF
TGCGCCAGCAGCCCCGGACTAGCGGGAGAGACCGGGGAGCTGTTTTTT
>.|.|TRBV3-1|TRBJ2-5
CASSWMVQPPKETQYF
TGTGCCAGCAGCTGGATGGTCCAGCCACCAAAAGAGACCCAGTACTTC
>TRBD2|few|TRBV12-3/TRBV12-4|TRBJ2-1
CASKRLALNEQFF
TGTGCCAGCAAGAGACTAGCTCTCAATGAGCAGTTCTTC
>.|.|TRBV28|TRBJ2-7
CASSAYPDYYNEQYF
TGTGCCAGCAGCGCTTATCCGGACTACTACAATGAGCAGTACTTC
>.|.|TRBV20-1|TRBJ1-2
CSASGRERDSNYGYTF
TGCAGTGCTAGTGGGCGAGAACGGGATTCTAACTATGGCTACACCTTC
>.|.|TRBV4-1|TRBJ2-1
CASSQDLPGPAYNEQFF
TGCGCCAGCAGCCAAGATCTCCCCGGCCCGGCCTACAATGAGCAGTTCTTC
>TRBD1|.|TRBV12-3/TRBV12-4|TRBJ2-3
CASSPSRQGPQYF
TGTGCCAGCAGTCCCTCCCGACAGGGCCCACAGTATTTT
>TRBD2|.|TRBV20-1|TRBJ2-3
CSASGGSRDTQYF
TGCAGTGCTAGCGGGGGGTCCAGGGATACGCAGTATTTT
>.|.|TRBV20-1|TRBJ2-7
CSASPVSYEQYF
TGCAGTGCTAGTCCAGTCTCCTACGAGCAGTACTTC
>.|once|TRBV12-3/TRBV12-4|TRBJ2-3
CAGSLYDFTDTQYF
TGTGCCGGCAGTTTATATGACTTCACAGATACGCAGTATTTT
>TRBD2|few|TRBV2|TRBJ2-1
CASRETSGIHEQFF
TGTGCCAGCAGAGAGACTAGCGGGATCCATGAGCAGTTCTTC
>TRBD2|many|TRBV4-1|TRBJ2-7
CASSQVLTGGYEQYF
TGCGCCAGCAGCCAAGTCCTGACGGGAGGCTACGAGCAGTACTTC
>.|many|TRBV12-3/TRBV12-4|TRBJ2-3
CASSLRARTDTQYF
TGTGCCAGCAGTTTAAGGGCTCGCACAGATACGCAGTATTTT
>TRBD2|few|TRBV28|TRBJ2-1
CASTSSGSHSYNEQFF
TGTGCCAGCACGTCTAGCGGGAGCCACTCCTACAATGAGCAGTTCTTC
>TRBD2|.|TRBV7-2|TRBJ2-7
CASSLEARLAGDYEQYF
TGTGCCAGCAGCTTAGAGGCGAGACTAGCGGGGGACTACGAGCAGTACTTC
>.|few|TRBV6-2/TRBV6-3|TRBJ1-5
CASSYKGGGINQPQHF
TGTGCCAGCAGTTACAAGGGGGGAGGTATCAATCAGCCCCAGCATTTT
>TRBD1|.|TRBV10-2|TRBJ1-2
CASTRTGVCYTF
TGCGCCAGCACCCGGACAGGGGTCTGCTACACCTTC
>TRBD2|few|TRBV20-1|TRBJ2-5
CSATTSGEETQYF
TGCAGTGCTACGACTAGCGGGGAAGAGACCCAGTACTTC
>TRBD2|.|TRBV5-1|TRBJ2-1
CASSFLAGGPSNEQFF
TGCGCCAGCAGCTTCTTAGCGGGAGGGCCCTCTAATGAGCAGTTCTTC
>.|few|TRBV11-2|TRBJ2-7
CASSLDVPIIYEQYF
TGTGCCAGCAGCTTAGACGTCCCGATAATCTACGAGCAGTACTTC
>.|.|TRBV27|TRBJ2-7
CASSFGAAPYEQYF
TGTGCCAGCAGTTTTGGAGCGGCGCCCTACGAGCAGTACTTC
>.|.|TRBV5-1|TRBJ1-5
CASSFCRDSNQPQHF
TGCGCCAGCAGCTTCTGCAGGGATAGCAATCAGCCCCAGCATTTT
>.|many|TRBV7-2|TRBJ2-6
CASSFVSGANVLTF
TGTGCCAGCAGCTTCGTATCTGGGGCCAACGTCCTGACTTTC
>.|few|TRBV5-1|TRBJ2-1
CASGDSFYNEQFF
TGCGCCAGCGGAGACAGCTTCTACAATGAGCAGTTCTTC
>.|.|TRBV5-1|TRBJ1-2
CASSWGARAANGYTF
TGCGCCAGCAGCTGGGGAGCGAGGGCAGCGAATGGCTACACCTTC
>.|few|TRBV25-1|TRBJ1-2
CASSAGWGYTF
TGTGCCAGCAGTGCAGGGTGGGGCTACACCTTC
>TRBD1|.|TRBV6-6|TRBJ1-5
CASRPGTGVDSNQPQHF
TGTGCCAGCAGACCCGGGACAGGGGTGGATAGCAATCAGCCCCAGCATTTT
>.|.|TRBV6-1|TRBJ2-1
CASRLRAYYNEQFF
TGTGCCAGCAGGTTGCGGGCTTATTACAATGAGCAGTTCTTC
>.|.|TRBV7-6|TRBJ1-6
CASRPGYNSPLHF
TGTGCCAGCAGGCCGGGTTATAATTCACCCCTCCACTTT
>.|many|TRBV12-3/TRBV12-4|TRBJ2-7
CASSLRGYNEQYF
TGTGCCAGCAGCCTCCGTGGGTACAATGAGCAGTACTTC
>.|few|TRBV15|TRBJ2-7
CATSPVGGEGLSEQYF
TGTGCCACCAGCCCAGTGGGGGGCGAGGGACTATCCGAGCAGTACTTC
>.|once|TRBV5-1|TRBJ2-2
CASSLVHPWTGELFF
TGCGCCAGCAGCTTGGTACACCCGTGGACCGGGGAGCTGTTTTTT
>.|.|TRBV27|TRBJ2-7
CASSSLRLGRSYEQYF
TGTGCCAGCAGCTCTCTTCGACTTGGAAGGAGTTATGAGCAGTACTTC
>.|few|TRBV27|TRBJ2-3
CASIPVVADTQYF
TGTGCCAGCATCCCCGTGGTGGCAGATACGCAGTATTTT
>TRBD2|few|TRBV4-1|TRBJ2-3
CASSQVIAGVFTDTQYF
TGCGCCAGCAGCCAAGTTATAGCGGGGGTTTTCACAGATACGCAGTATTTT
>.|.|TRBV6-6|TRBJ2-1
CASSYMSRGIYSEQFF
TGTGCCAGCAGTTACATGTCCCGGGGTATCTACAGTGAGCAGTTCTTC
>.|.|TRBV20-1|TRBJ2-7
CSARDPSGYNEQYF
TGCAGTGCTAGAGATCCGAGCGGATACAATGAGCAGTACTTC
>.|many|TRBV12-3/TRBV12-4|TRBJ2-3
CASSLAAVSERYF
TGTGCCAGCAGTTTGGCCGCCGTTAGCGAACGGTATTTT
>.|once|TRBV27|TRBJ2-3
CASSLSRGTDTRYF
TGTGCCAGCAGTTTATCCAGGGGCACAGATACGCGGTATTTT
>.|.|TRBV18|TRBJ1-4
CASSETSTNEKLFF
TGTGCCAGCTCAGAGACGTCAACTAATGAAAAACTGTTTTTT
>.|few|TRBV29-1|TRBJ2-7
CSVSDWSYEQYF
TGCAGCGTCTCCGACTGGTCCTACGAGCAGTACTTC
>TRBD1|.|TRBV28|TRBJ2-7
CASSFRDRGAYEQYF
TGTGCCAGCAGTTTTAGGGACAGGGGGGCGTACGAGCAGTACTTC
>.|.|TRBV30|TRBJ1-1
CAWSGRSLNTEAFF
TGTGCCTGGAGTGGTAGGAGTCTGAACACTGAAGCTTTCTTT
>.|.|TRBV20-1|TRBJ1-5
CSASNGAHQPQHF
TGCAGTGCTAGCAACGGGGCCCATCAGCCCCAGCATTTT
>TRBD1|few|TRBV20-1|TRBJ1-2
CSARVKGQVYGYTF
TGCAGTGCTAGAGTGAAGGGACAGGTCTATGGCTACACCTTC
>TRBD2|.|TRBV20-1|TRBJ2-3
CSAREPGLGTDTQYF
TGCAGTGCTAGAGAGCCGGGACTAGGGACAGATACGCAGTATTTT
>.|.|TRBV5-1|TRBJ2-3
CASSLVTTSADTQYF
TGCGCCAGTAGCTTGGTGACTACGTCCGCGGATACGCAGTATTTT
>.|.|TRBV20-1|TRBJ2-1
CSASLYRQFF
TGCAGTGCTAGTTTATACCGGCAGTTCTTC